The clone carrying this T cell receptor (beta chain) has more than one count but fewer than ten. The target antigen is unknown. This CDR3 has 13 amino acids. V dropped 4 bases and J dropped 6 bases, with 12 bases sitting between them. CDR1 SEHNR and CDR2 FQNEAQ come from the germline V gene (reference sequence). This table comes from immunoSEQ multiplex PCR, and its TCRdb copy is limited to in-frame clones, with some not included. The sample contains roughly 17,000 clones, about two thirds of which appear only once. Around 2.1 micrograms of genomic DNA from cryopreserved PBMCs went into TCR beta libraries. The data were taken from a study of cytotoxic CD8 clonotypes in ibrutinib-treated CLL. Study at large: Averaging across samples gave around 260,000 productive templates and 75,000 to 100,000 productive rearrangements. Overall study results and limits: Baseline values of clonality outstripped age-matched healthy donors and followed circulating CD8+ T-cell counts.

This sequence was found in a human donor with chronic lymphocytic leukemia. This chain connects TRBV7-9 to TRBJ1-2; no firm D call. Sequenced here: PBMCs, sampled after 12 months of ibrutinib treatment. The CDR3 protein is CASSYAQVDGYTF. The CDR3, as DNA: TGTGCCAGCAGCTATGCTCAGGTAGATGGCTACACCTTC. The whole variable domain, filled in from reference TRBV7-9 and TRBJ1-2, reads DTGVSQNPRHKITKRGQNVTFRCDPISEHNRLYWYRQTLGQGPEFLTYFQNEAQLEKSRLLSDRFSAERPKGSFSTLEIQRTEQGDSAMYLCASSYAQVDGYTFGSGTRLTVV.